The clone carrying this T cell receptor (beta chain) has a single count. Its antigen is not identified. Stated time point: blood 2 weeks post-SBRT. The treatment here: 15 Gy SBRT to primary tumor, nephrectomy 4 weeks later. This renal cell carcinoma was of the clear cell type. Losses at the gene ends were 4 bases for V and 4 bases for J; bases not matched to a gene: 4. The CDR3 extends over 15 amino acids. Per the germline V gene, CDR1 is SGHNT and CDR2 is YYREEE (reference sequence). Clones were sequenced by immunoSEQ multiplex PCR, and TCRdb holds only the in-frame ones, with some missing. The sample records 100,000 to 150,000 clones, about 88% being singletons. This sample was included in a study of radiation and T cells in renal cell carcinoma. Overall study context: Nephrectomy followed 15 Gy stereotactic body radiation by 4 weeks. Study-wide findings and caveats: Top tumor clonotypes rose in blood 2 weeks post-radiation, then contracted.

The clonotype was recovered from a woman in her 70s with renal cell carcinoma. The starting material was blood, obtained from a patient whose treatment included radiotherapy and nephrectomy. This rearrangement joins TRBV5-4 to TRBJ2-2; 10 bases map to TRBD1. CDR3 amino acids: CASSHDRGLTGELFF. The CDR3 bases are TGTGCCAGCAGCCATGACAGGGGGCTCACCGGGGAGCTGTTTTTT.